A single sample gave rise to the 4 T cell receptor beta chains below, sequenced in a study of T-cell reconstitution after alpha-beta-depleted transplantation in children. Preparation of the TCRbeta library used unique molecular identifiers. One entry per CDR3 protein, called by TCRdb with MiXCR from the PCR reads. The sample holds under 250,000 distinct CDR3 sequences, approximately 6.9% seen once. Sequences were derived from PBMCs, sampled before TCRalphabeta/CD19-depleted stem cell transplant. All receptors derive from a boy between 2 and 10 years old with acute lymphoblastic leukemia, due to receive a stem cell transplant.

V gene TRBV5-1 combines with J gene TRBJ1-5; D is unresolved. This CDR3 comprises 16 residues. CDR1 is SGHRS and CDR2 is YFSETQ in the germline V gene. V lost 0 bases and J lost 0, with 10 bases in between. The CDR3 here is CASSLDSPYSNQPQHF. For the CDR3, the DNA is TGCGCCAGCAGCTTGGACTCTCCCTATAGCAATCAGCCCCAGCATTTT.

This clonotype was found many times. The V and J genes are TRBV12-3 or TRBV12-4 and TRBJ1-4; the D is unclear. Trimming left V 7 bases short and J 4 bases short, with 10 bases between. The CDR3 has 13 residues. The CDR3 coding sequence is TGTGCCAGCACCCCAGCGGGTAATGAAAAACTGTTTTTT. It specifies CASTPAGNEKLFF.

This clonotype was seen repeatedly, ten times or more. The V call is TRBV12-3 or TRBV12-4, the J call TRBJ2-3, with 7 bases matching TRBD2. This CDR3 comprises 15 residues. The V segment lost 5 bases and the J segment 1 base; nucleotides outside the gene matches: 6. CDR3 bases: TGTGCCAGCAGTATGGGACGGGGGGGCACAGATACGCAGTATTTT. Translating it yields CASSMGRGGTDTQYF.

This clonotype was picked up a small number of times. The rearrangement links TRBV3-1 to TRBJ1-5; 7 bases are a match to TRBD1. The germline CDR1 and CDR2 sequences are LGHDT and YNNKEL (reference sequence). The CDR3 length is 15 residues. The J segment lost 3 bases and the V segment lost 2 bases, leaving 4 bases of the junction unmatched. The CDR3 is CASSQHRGDNQPQHF. Here the CDR3 DNA reads TGTGCCAGCAGCCAACACAGGGGTGACAATCAGCCCCAGCATTTT.